In its sample, the clone carrying this T cell receptor (beta chain) was seen a few times. Its antigen remains unknown. The length of the CDR3 is 15 residues. V was cut by 5 bases and J by 7 bases, with 17 bases left in between. Germline V lookup: CDR1 KGHSH, CDR2 LQKENI. The data were taken from a study of cytomegalovirus exposure and HLA in healthy donors. Study as a whole: Per a later analysis, the 666 first-cohort and 95 to 150 validation repertoires shared one platform. Study-wide findings and caveats: Researchers reported that a few CMV-associated chains were confirmed in vitro as CMV antigen-specific. The tendency of first-cohort TCR clusters to co-occur in the roughly 130 validation repertoires emerged from a later analysis.

The method was immunoSEQ multiplex PCR; TCRdb's version includes in-frame clones alone and lacks a portion of them. Among some 240,000 clones, approximately 86% were seen once, and the ten largest hold roughly 1.2%. Source material: PBMCs. This clonotype was obtained from a woman aged 25 to 39 in good health and CMV-seropositive. The chain links TRBV18 to TRBJ1-4, with D maybe TRBD1 (6 bases). This CDR3 reads CASSSTGFVGEKLFF. For the CDR3, the DNA is TGTGCCAGCTCATCAACAGGGTTTGTCGGTGAAAAACTGTTTTTT. Full variable domain (remainder filled in from reference TRBV18 and TRBJ1-4): NAGVMQNPRHLVRRRGQEARLRCSPMKGHSHVYWYRQLPEEGLKFMVYLQKENIIDESGMPKERFSAEFPKEGPSILRIQQVVRGDSAAYFCASSSTGFVGEKLFFGSGTQLSVL.